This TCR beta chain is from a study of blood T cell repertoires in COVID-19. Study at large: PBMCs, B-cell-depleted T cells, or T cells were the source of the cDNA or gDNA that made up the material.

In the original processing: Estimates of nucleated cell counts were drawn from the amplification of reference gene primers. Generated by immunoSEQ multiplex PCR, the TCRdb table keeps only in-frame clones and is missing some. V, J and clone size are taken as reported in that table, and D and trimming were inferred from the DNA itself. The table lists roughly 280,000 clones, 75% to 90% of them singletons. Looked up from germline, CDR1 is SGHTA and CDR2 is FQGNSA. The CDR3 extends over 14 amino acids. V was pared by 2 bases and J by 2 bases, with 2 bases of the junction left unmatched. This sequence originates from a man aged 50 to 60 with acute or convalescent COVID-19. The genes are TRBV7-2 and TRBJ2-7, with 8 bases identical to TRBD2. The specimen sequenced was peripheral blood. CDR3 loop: CASSLSGGAYEQYF. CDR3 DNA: TGTGCCAGCAGCTTATCCGGGGGGGCCTACGAGCAGTACTTC.